Listed here are 17 T cell receptor beta chains from one sample, sequenced in a study of shared clonotypes between healthy human individuals. Produced via immunoSEQ multiplex PCR; TCRdb's table is partial and in-frame only. Of 2 million to 3 million clones listed, approximately 94% are singletons. Material for sequencing was naive CD4+ T cells sorted from blood. Subset of the sample: CD45RA+ positively selected. These receptors were taken from a man aged 18 to 35 in good health.

The chain has TRBV6-1 and TRBJ1-5; the D gene is possibly TRBD1 (5 bases). V lost 2 bases to trimming and J lost 0 bases, with 11 bases between them. The germline V gene encodes CDR1 MNHNS and CDR2 SASEGT. The CDR3 length is 16 residues. CDR3 sequence: CASSESGPNSNQPQHF. For the CDR3, the DNA is TGTGCCAGCAGTGAATCGGGGCCGAATAGCAATCAGCCCCAGCATTTT.

The gene calls are TRBV7-3 and TRBJ2-5, with D possibly matching TRBD2 (5 bases). The J call may not be correct, given that the DNA end is closer to TRBJ2-7. This CDR3 region has 15 residues. Germline-derived CDR1 and CDR2 are SGHTA and FQGTGA. The CDR3 region has the DNA TGTGCCAGCAGCCTCATCGAAGCGGTTTCCTACGAGCAGTACTTC. Protein: CASSLIEAVSYEQYF.

For this clone: This sample also contains other DNA sequences that code for the same CDR3. J is TRBJ2-7 and V is TRBV18; 9 nucleotides line up with TRBD1. Looked up from germline, CDR1 is KGHSH and CDR2 is LQKENI. CDR3 length equals 14 residues. V lost 3 bases to trimming and J lost 3 bases; unmatched junction nucleotides: 3. CDR3 DNA: TGTGCCAGCTCACCCCTGGGACAGGGCTACGAGCAGTACTTC. It encodes CASSPLGQGYEQYF.

The rearrangement links TRBV5-4 to TRBJ1-2, with D possibly matching TRBD1 (5 bases). Trimming stripped 2 bases from V and 6 bases from J, with 8 bases between. The CDR3 consists of 12 residues. Germline V gives CDR1 SGHNT, CDR2 YYREEE (reference sequence). Written as DNA, the CDR3 is TGTGCCAGCAGCTTTCAGGGTGATGGCTACACCTTC. It codes for CASSFQGDGYTF.

As concerns this clone: In the same sample, other DNA sequences code for this CDR3. The chain has TRBV6-5 and TRBJ2-7, with TRBD2 matching 10 bases. The CDR3 is 15 residues long. V lost 0 bases, J lost 2 bases, and 1 base stayed unmatched. CDR1 is MNHEY, CDR2 SVGAGI, per germline. The CDR3 here is CASSYSTSGPYEQYF. CDR3 bases: TGTGCCAGCAGTTACTCGACTAGCGGGCCCTACGAGCAGTACTTC.

The gene calls are TRBV6-6 and TRBJ1-2, with 8 bases identical to TRBD1. The germline V gene encodes CDR1 MNHNY and CDR2 SVGAGI (reference sequence). The CDR3 runs 15 residues. The trim removed 6 bases at V and 0 bases at J, leaving 6 bases unmatched. CDR3 region: CASSTTGGSNYGYTF. The CDR3 nucleotides are TGTGCCAGCAGCACCACAGGGGGGTCTAACTATGGCTACACCTTC.

The rearrangement joins TRBV5-4 to TRBJ2-7; 7 bases are shared with TRBD1. The V gene's germline CDR1 is SGHNT and CDR2 YYREEE (reference sequence). V was pared by 4 bases and J by 4 bases, with 8 bases of the junction left unmatched. This CDR3 is built from 14 residues. The DNA for the CDR3 is TGTGCCAGCAGCCCCCGACAGGGTATATACGAGCAGTACTTC. Translating gives CASSPRQGIYEQYF.

As regards this clone: The junction departs from the called germline gene at one end, perhaps through a read error. The chain has TRBV18 and TRBJ1-2; perhaps TRBD1 as D (6 bases). The length of the CDR3 is 13 residues. CDR1 and CDR2 from the germline V gene are KGHSH and LQKENI. The CDR3, as DNA: TGTGCCAGCTCACCGGACAGCAACTATGGCTACTCCTTC. It specifies CASSPDSNYGYSF.

In regard to this clone: This specimen includes other DNA sequences encoding the same CDR3. This rearrangement joins TRBV29-1 to TRBJ2-5; D call uncertain. The CDR3 loop spans 11 amino acids. V was cut by 3 bases and J by 2 bases, with 4 bases left in between. Germline loops: CDR1 SQVTM, CDR2 ANQGSEA. The CDR3 loop is CSVERQETQYF. CDR3 bases: TGCAGCGTTGAGCGTCAAGAGACCCAGTACTTC.

J is TRBJ1-2 and V is TRBV7-2; no clear D. V was trimmed by 4 bases and J by 8 bases, leaving 11 bases between them. The germline gives CDR1 SGHTA, CDR2 FQGNSA. CDR3 length: 12 residues. The CDR3 protein is CASSSPTAGYTF. The DNA of the CDR3 is TGTGCCAGCAGCTCTCCTACCGCCGGCTACACCTTC. Based on the CDR3 plus reference TRBV7-2 and TRBJ1-2, the full variable domain is GAGVSQSPSNKVTEKGKDVELRCDPISGHTALYWYRQSLGQGLEFLIYFQGNSAPDKSGLPSDRFSAERTGGSVSTLTIQRTQQEDSAVYLCASSSPTAGYTFGSGTRLTVV.

The chain couples TRBV5-1 to TRBJ2-7; 9 bases agree with TRBD1. The CDR3 totals 15 residues. Germline V CDR1 and CDR2: SGHRS, YFSETQ. J lost 6 bases, V lost 2 bases, and 9 bases had no gene match. CDR3 residues: CASSFTTGGSAEQYF. In nucleotides, the CDR3 is TGCGCCAGCAGCTTTACGACAGGGGGATCAGCCGAGCAGTACTTC.

The rearrangement joins TRBV27 to TRBJ1-6; 11 bases agree with TRBD1. This CDR3 region has 15 residues. Losses at the gene ends were 6 bases for V and 6 bases for J; bases not matched to a gene: 4. Per germline, CDR1 MNHEY and CDR2 SMNVEV (reference sequence). The CDR3 here is CASRADRGRNSPLHF. The CDR3 nucleotides are TGTGCCAGCAGGGCGGACAGGGGGCGTAATTCACCCCTCCACTTT.

V is TRBV5-8 and J is TRBJ2-1; TRBD1 aligns across 7 bases. The CDR3 has 14 amino acids. Germline CDR1 reads SGHTS; CDR2 reads YDEGEE. The J segment lost 6 bases and the V segment lost 3 bases, leaving 6 bases of the junction unmatched. The CDR3 protein is CASSSRTGGNEQFF. CDR3 sequence (DNA): TGTGCCAGCAGCTCCCGGACAGGCGGCAATGAGCAGTTCTTC.

This clone was found once. This chain connects TRBV6-5 to TRBJ2-1, with TRBD1 as a possible D gene (5 bases). The germline V and J ends were trimmed by 7 bases and 3 bases, with 10 bases remaining between them. The CDR3 has 13 residues. CDR1 is MNHEY, CDR2 SVGAGI, per germline. The CDR3: CASTSTGYNEQFF. The CDR3 nucleotides are TGTGCCAGCACTTCTACAGGCTACAATGAGCAGTTCTTC.

This chain joins TRBV11-2 and TRBJ2-5; D might be TRBD2 (6 bases). V was pared by 4 bases and J by 4 bases, with 16 bases between. The germline gives CDR1 SGHAT, CDR2 FQNNGV. This CDR3 comprises 15 residues. Here the CDR3 reads CASSSVGGRGETQYF. CDR3 bases: TGTGCCAGCAGCTCGGTCGGGGGACGGGGAGAGACCCAGTACTTC.

The gene calls are TRBV28 and TRBJ2-7, with 10 bases matching TRBD1. The CDR3 has 16 residues. With 4 bases clipped from V and 3 bases from J, the junction kept 9 bases outside the gene matches. The germline CDR1 and CDR2 sequences are MDHEN and SYDVKM. The CDR3 region is CASSSLPGQGFYEQYF. The CDR3 region has the DNA TGTGCCAGCAGTTCACTCCCGGGACAGGGGTTCTACGAGCAGTACTTC.

The V gene is TRBV30, the J gene TRBJ1-1; D call uncertain. This CDR3 has 11 residues. Germline V lookup: CDR1 GTSNPN, CDR2 SVGIG (reference sequence). The V gene lost 2 bases and the J gene lost 14 bases, with 15 bases spanning the gap. CDR3 nucleotides: TGTGCCTGGAGTAGCGTATGGTTGCCGTTCTTT. This encodes CAWSSVWLPFF.